This T cell receptor beta chain emerged from a study of OX40 agonist ivuxolimab in advanced cancers. In the study overall: Ivuxolimab is an agonistic anti-OX40 (CD134) antibody, and patients were treated with it. The mean age was roughly 60 years, ranging from about 20 to 85, with around four fifths of participants male. Hepatocellular carcinoma, melanoma, renal cell or head and neck cancer affected the dose-escalation patients. Overall study findings and caveats: CD8+ T cells showed, on average, more clonal expansion than CD4+ cells.

Profiled with immunoSEQ multiplex PCR; TCRdb holds only in-frame clones, not every one. This table has tens of thousands of clones, 75% to 90% appearing once. This CDR3 has 13 amino acids. In germline, CDR1 is GTSNPN, CDR2 SVGIG (reference sequence). The V end lost 3 bases, the J end lost 0 bases, and 6 bases lay between the germline ends. This clone came up once. Its antigen is unknown. Material: CD4+ or CD8+ T cells sorted from blood, obtained in a trial of the OX40 agonist ivuxolimab. This TCR came from an adult with an advanced solid tumor such as melanoma, head and neck, liver or kidney cancer. This chain joins TRBV30 and TRBJ1-3; D perhaps matches TRBD1 (5 bases). DNA for the CDR3: TGTGCCTGGAGCGACAGCTCTGGAAACACCATATATTTT. It specifies CAWSDSSGNTIYF.